This TCR beta chain was obtained from a study of blood T cell repertoires in COVID-19. Study-level information: Both acute and convalescent COVID-19 samples were obtained from the United States, Italy and Spain.

Grouping used clinical history reported by participants in a survey and questionnaire. The protocol was immunoSEQ multiplex PCR, while the TCRdb copy is restricted to in-frame clones and leaves out a portion. The profile shows under 300,000 clones, 88% of them singletons. The sequencing input was PBMCs or T cells enriched from blood (not recorded which). This sequence was found in a woman aged 55-75 years in a cohort exposed to, infected with or recovered from COVID-19 (not recorded which).

CDR3 sequence reads: CASSPPDRAQETQYF. In DNA form, the CDR3 reads TGTGCCAGCTCACCACCGGACAGGGCACAAGAGACCCAGTACTTC. This chain connects TRBV18 to TRBJ2-5, with 8 bases lining up with TRBD1. This CDR3 has 15 residues. The J segment lost 2 bases and the V segment lost 0 bases, leaving 2 bases of the junction unmatched. Germline assignment: CDR1 KGHSH and CDR2 LQKENI.